One sample yielded the 30 T cell receptor beta chains listed below, sequenced in a study of cytomegalovirus exposure and HLA in healthy donors. Data came from immunoSEQ multiplex PCR; TCRdb stores just in-frame clones and leaves some out. The sample yields some 200,000 clones, 80% to 90% seen once. Sequencing was done on a sample of PBMCs. The receptor set was obtained from a young woman in good health and CMV-seropositive.

The V gene is TRBV7-9, the J gene TRBJ2-1; TRBD1 might be the D (5 bases). Trimming shortened V by 2 bases and J by 7 bases, and 15 bases separated the two germline ends. This CDR3 has 15 residues. The germline V gene encodes CDR1 SEHNR and CDR2 FQNEAQ (reference sequence). The CDR3 nucleotides read TGTGCCAGCAGCTTACCCCCCCTCAGGACAAATGAGCAGTTCTTC. Translated: CASSLPPLRTNEQFF.

The genes are TRBV15 and TRBJ2-5; D might be TRBD1 (5 bases). With 1 base removed from V and 2 bases from J, the gap between germline ends came to 5 bases. From germline, CDR1 is LNHNV and CDR2 YYDKDF (reference sequence). The CDR3 is 13 residues long. The CDR3 DNA reads TGTGCCACCAGCAGAGGGACACAAGAGACCCAGTACTTC. This encodes CATSRGTQETQYF.

V is TRBV28 and J is TRBJ1-2; TRBD1 matches 12 bases. Germline V lookup: CDR1 MDHEN, CDR2 SYDVKM. The V and J ends lost 6 bases and 3 bases, in that order; junction bases with no gene match: 8. The CDR3 is made up of 16 amino acids. CDR3 coding DNA: TGTGCCAGCAGGGGACAGGGGGCGAATTTTGACTATGGCTACACCTTC. Translating it yields CASRGQGANFDYGYTF.

V gene TRBV7-9 combines with J gene TRBJ2-3, with D maybe TRBD2 (5 bases). The CDR3 contains 13 residues. Per germline, CDR1 SEHNR and CDR2 FQNEAQ (reference sequence). V lost 2 bases and J 3 bases, leaving 6 bases between the germline ends. The CDR3 sequence is CASSLRRTDTQYF. CDR3 DNA sequence: TGTGCCAGCAGCTTAAGGAGGACAGATACGCAGTATTTT.

The chain is built from TRBV7-2 and TRBJ1-5, with 10 bases that match TRBD1. The CDR3 has 14 residues. The germline V gene has CDR1 SGHTA and CDR2 FQGNSA. V lost 5 bases to trimming and J lost 8 bases; unmatched junction nucleotides: 6. This chain's CDR3 is CASSLRDRGKPQHF. For the CDR3, the DNA is TGTGCCAGCAGCCTCCGGGACAGGGGTAAGCCCCAGCATTTT. The full variable domain, completed using reference TRBV7-2 and TRBJ1-5, is GAGVSQSPSNKVTEKGKDVELRCDPISGHTALYWYRQSLGQGLEFLIYFQGNSAPDKSGLPSDRFSAERTGGSVSTLTIQRTQQEDSAVYLCASSLRDRGKPQHFGDGTRLSIL.

The chain is built from TRBV10-3 and TRBJ2-7, with D possibly TRBD2 on 6 matching bases. Trimming took off 0 bases at V and 2 bases at J, with 11 bases between the two ends. There are 15 residues in the CDR3. The germline V gene encodes CDR1 ENHRY and CDR2 SYGVKD. The CDR3 DNA is TGTGCCATCAGTGAGTCCCGAGCGGGCGCCTACGAGCAGTACTTC. It is translated as CAISESRAGAYEQYF.

The chain links TRBV6-5 to TRBJ2-2; 7 nucleotides align to TRBD1. V lost 4 bases to trimming and J lost 4 bases; unmatched junction nucleotides: 9. Germline CDR1 and CDR2: MNHEY and SVGAGI. The CDR3 extends over 16 amino acids. CDR3 sequence: CASSSLDRALTGELFF. The DNA for the CDR3 is TGTGCCAGCAGTTCACTCGACAGGGCTCTCACCGGGGAGCTGTTTTTT.

This chain uses TRBV27 with TRBJ2-7; D may be TRBD1 (5 bases). CDR1 and CDR2 from the germline V gene are MNHEY and SMNVEV (reference sequence). Between the trimmed V and J ends, which lost 6 bases and 6 bases, there was a span of 27 bases. The CDR3 runs to 17 residues. CDR3 DNA: TGTGCCAGCAGCAACAATAACCAGGGCTTAGATTCCGGCGAGCAGTACTTC. This sequence encodes CASSNNNQGLDSGEQYF.

The CDR3: CASSPGQGRHNEQFF. As DNA, the CDR3 is TGTGCCAGCAGCCCTGGACAGGGTAGGCACAATGAGCAGTTCTTC. V is TRBV27 and J is TRBJ2-1, with 8 bases aligning to TRBD1. Trimming took 6 bases from V and 5 from J; bases not matched to a gene: 9. The CDR3 sequence is 15 residues long. Germline assignment: CDR1 MNHEY and CDR2 SMNVEV (reference sequence).

This chain joins TRBV6-1 and TRBJ2-7; 10 bases are a match to TRBD2. The germline CDR1 and CDR2 sequences are MNHNS and SASEGT. The CDR3 loop spans 15 amino acids. Germline trimming cut 3 bases from V and 7 bases from J; bases unmatched to any gene: 9. The CDR3 loop is CASSDRRLAGEEQYF. The CDR3 DNA sequence: TGTGCCAGCAGTGACCGTCGTCTAGCGGGAGAGGAGCAGTACTTC.

This clone was counted at least ten times. The V and J genes are TRBV6-5 and TRBJ2-7, with 9 bases fitting TRBD1. This CDR3 comprises 14 residues. CDR1 and CDR2 from the germline V gene are MNHEY and SVGAGI. V gave up 8 bases and J gave up 4 bases; unmatched junction bases: 9. CDR3 in DNA: TGTGCCAGCGGTAACACAGGGGGCAAGTACGAGCAGTACTTC. It is translated as CASGNTGGKYEQYF.

On this clone: A junction end diverges from the germline sequence, so it may reflect a read error. The chain is built from TRBV9 and TRBJ2-2; D remains ambiguous. The CDR3 has 16 amino acids. Germline CDR1 is SGDLS and CDR2 is YYNGEE. In DNA, the CDR3 is TGTGCCAGCAGCGTTACGTCGTTCAGGAACTCCGGGGAGCTGTTTTTT. Amino acid sequence: CASSVTSFRNSGELFF.

The chain recombines TRBV5-4 with TRBJ2-1, with 10 nucleotides matching TRBD2. CDR3 length: 14 residues. Germline V gene sequence: CDR1 SGHNT, CDR2 YYREEE (reference sequence). The trim removed 4 bases at V and 7 bases at J, leaving 5 bases unmatched. The CDR3 sequence is CASSGGLAANEQFF. The CDR3 DNA reads TGTGCCAGCAGCGGCGGACTAGCGGCGAATGAGCAGTTCTTC.

This clone was recorded at least ten times. The chain employs TRBV4-1 and TRBJ2-3; 8 bases match TRBD2. V gave up 4 bases and J gave up 1 base; unmatched junction bases: 10. Germline CDR1 is MGHRA and CDR2 is YSYEKL. This CDR3 is built from 17 residues. CDR3 sequence: CASSLIPGGRGTDTQYF. In DNA, the CDR3 is TGCGCCAGCAGCCTCATACCGGGAGGGCGGGGCACAGATACGCAGTATTTT.

This clone was observed a single time. V is TRBV27 and J is TRBJ1-2; 9 bases map to TRBD1. CDR1 and CDR2 from the germline V gene are MNHEY and SMNVEV (reference sequence). V lost 8 bases, J lost 6 bases, and 19 bases stayed unmatched. This CDR3 is built from 17 residues. CDR3 amino acids: CASGSLMAGQGVDGYTF. The CDR3 coding sequence is TGTGCCAGCGGTTCCTTAATGGCGGGACAGGGTGTGGATGGCTACACCTTC.

This sequence joins TRBV19 and TRBJ1-1; 10 nucleotides agree with TRBD1. Germline CDR1 and CDR2: LNHDA and SQIVND (reference sequence). V lost 5 bases, J lost 2 bases, and 8 bases stayed unmatched. The CDR3 spans 16 residues. This CDR3 is CASSSRDRGTNTEAFF. CDR3 in DNA: TGTGCCAGTAGTTCCCGGGACAGGGGTACCAACACTGAAGCTTTCTTT.

The CDR3 region has the DNA TGTGCCAGCAGTTACTCAGGCGGTTTGCCAAATGAGCAGTTCTTC. Its translation is CASSYSGGLPNEQFF. This chain connects TRBV6-5 to TRBJ2-1, with no clear D. The CDR3 is 15 residues long. Trimming cost V 0 bases and J 7 bases, with 13 bases left between them. CDR1 and CDR2 from the germline V gene are MNHEY and SVGAGI.

This chain connects TRBV4-1 to TRBJ2-5; 8 positions agree with TRBD2. The CDR3 length is 14 residues. After removal of 4 bases from V and 7 bases from J, the junction contained 8 bases not matched to a gene. The V gene's germline CDR1 is MGHRA and CDR2 YSYEKL. DNA for the CDR3: TGCGCCAGCAGCCTACCGGGACTAGTCGGGACCCAGTACTTC. It codes for CASSLPGLVGTQYF.

The J gene is TRBJ1-4, the V gene TRBV5-6, with 8 nucleotides matching TRBD1. This CDR3 is 17 amino acids long. V dropped 4 bases and J dropped 12; count of bases not matched to a gene: 20. Germline V gives CDR1 SGHDT, CDR2 YYEEEE. CDR3 region: CASSRRRGQGGLGELFF. In DNA form, the CDR3 reads TGTGCCAGCAGCCGACGACGCGGACAGGGTGGCCTTGGGGAACTGTTTTTT.

V usage is TRBV5-1 and J usage is TRBJ2-1; 9 bases map to TRBD1. The CDR3 runs to 14 residues. Per germline, CDR1 SGHRS and CDR2 YFSETQ. The V gene end was trimmed by 5 bases and the J gene end by 6 bases; junction bases not matched to a gene: 6. CDR3 coding DNA: TGCGCCAGCAGTCGACAGACAGGGGGCAATGAGCAGTTCTTC. Protein product: CASSRQTGGNEQFF.

The rearrangement uses TRBV18 and TRBJ1-5; 8 nucleotides agree with TRBD1. Germline CDR1 KGHSH, CDR2 LQKENI. The J segment lost 7 bases and the V segment lost 5 bases, leaving 13 bases of the junction unmatched. The length of the CDR3 is 16 residues. CDR3 residues: CASSTIPTGGEQPQHF. CDR3 nucleotide sequence: TGTGCCAGCTCAACGATTCCTACAGGGGGGGAGCAGCCCCAGCATTTT. Full variable domain (missing parts from reference TRBV18 and TRBJ1-5): NAGVMQNPRHLVRRRGQEARLRCSPMKGHSHVYWYRQLPEEGLKFMVYLQKENIIDESGMPKERFSAEFPKEGPSILRIQQVVRGDSAAYFCASSTIPTGGEQPQHFGDGTRLSIL.

The rearrangement uses TRBV19 and TRBJ2-2; a weak D match, TRBD1 (6 bases). Germline V CDR1 and CDR2: LNHDA, SQIVND (reference sequence). V was cut by 2 bases and J by 5 bases, with 9 bases left in between. This CDR3 spans 14 amino acids. CDR3: CASSIRGQTGELFF. The CDR3 DNA is TGTGCCAGTAGTATACGGGGACAAACCGGGGAGCTGTTTTTT.

The chain joins TRBV6-5 to TRBJ1-2, with D possibly being TRBD1 (5 bases). From germline, CDR1 is MNHEY and CDR2 SVGAGI. Trimming removed 6 bases at V and 7 bases at J, with 12 bases between. The CDR3 runs to 12 residues. The CDR3 DNA follows: TGTGCCAGCAGCCCGGGGGTTCGTGGCTACACCTTC. Protein: CASSPGVRGYTF.

The V and J genes are TRBV7-6 and TRBJ2-7; 7 bases are shared with TRBD1. Germline CDR1 is SGHVS and CDR2 is FNYEAQ. The junction had 6 bases not matched to a gene; V was cut back by 4 bases and J by 6 bases. The CDR3 spans 13 residues. The CDR3 protein is CASSSGTAGEQYF. The CDR3 coding sequence is TGTGCCAGCAGCTCCGGGACAGCCGGCGAGCAGTACTTC.

The chain is built from TRBV5-1 and TRBJ2-1; D may be TRBD2 (7 bases). In germline, CDR1 is SGHRS, CDR2 YFSETQ. The CDR3 spans 21 residues. V was pared by 6 bases and J by 0 bases, with 31 bases between. CDR3 sequence: CASTFLGGTKAIYSSYNEQFF. The CDR3 DNA reads TGCGCCAGCACCTTCCTGGGGGGGACAAAGGCAATCTACAGCTCCTACAATGAGCAGTTCTTC.

This clone was counted once. The chain recombines TRBV4-1 with TRBJ2-1; TRBD2 agrees at 8 bases. The length of the CDR3 is 15 residues. Germline V gene sequence: CDR1 MGHRA, CDR2 YSYEKL. V lost 4 bases to trimming and J lost 6 bases; unmatched junction nucleotides: 8. CDR3 bases: TGCGCCAGCAGCCTAGGGAGCGGGAGAGTCAATGAGCAGTTCTTC. Residues: CASSLGSGRVNEQFF.

The sample holds a few counts of this clone. The identical CDR3 is also encoded by other nucleotide sequences in the sample. V gene TRBV20-1 combines with J gene TRBJ2-7, with D hard to call. Trimming removed 3 bases at V and 4 bases at J, with 7 bases between. CDR1 DFQATT and CDR2 SNEGSKA come from the germline V gene (reference sequence). CDR3 length equals 11 residues. The CDR3 bases are TGCAGTGCTAGCTCGAGTTACGAGCAGTACTTC. It specifies CSASSSYEQYF.

This clone was observed a single time. The chain recombines TRBV25-1 with TRBJ2-1, with 7 bases matching TRBD2. The germline gives CDR1 MGHDK, CDR2 SYGVNS. V trimming: 7 bases; J trimming: 4 bases; junction bases outside the gene matches: 7. This CDR3 comprises 14 residues. CDR3 in amino acids: CASTAGARYNEQFF. DNA for the CDR3: TGTGCCAGCACGGCGGGAGCTAGGTACAATGAGCAGTTCTTC. The full variable domain, with the rest looked up from reference TRBV25-1 and TRBJ2-1, is EADIYQTPRYLVIGTGKKITLECSQTMGHDKMYWYQQDPGMELHLIHYSYGVNSTEKGDLSSESTVSRIRTEHFPLTLESARPSHTSQYLCASTAGARYNEQFFGPGTRLTVL.

The chain uses TRBV28 and TRBJ2-1; no definite D call. The CDR3 is 12 residues long. The germline V gene has CDR1 MDHEN and CDR2 SYDVKM. Trimming took 4 bases from V and 8 from J, leaving 9 bases between them. DNA for the CDR3: TGTGCCAGCAGTTCCGTGGGCGATGAGCAGTTCTTC. Its protein product is CASSSVGDEQFF.

This rearrangement joins TRBV5-4 to TRBJ2-1; 8 positions match TRBD1. The V gene end was trimmed by 2 bases and the J gene end by 7 bases; junction bases not matched to a gene: 2. This CDR3 has 13 residues. Germline V gene sequence: CDR1 SGHNT, CDR2 YYREEE (reference sequence). Here the CDR3 reads CASSLTGGNEQFF. Here the CDR3 DNA reads TGTGCCAGCAGCTTAACAGGGGGGAATGAGCAGTTCTTC.